Listed below are T cell receptor beta chains from one sample, sequenced in a study of T cell clones after liver transplantation. Some clones are missing from TCRdb's copy, which holds only in-frame ones; the method was immunoSEQ multiplex PCR. Of 77,000 or so clones in the sample, about four fifths were seen once. The input for sequencing was CD4+ T cells from blood, taken 12 months after liver transplant. All receptors come from a human patient who received a liver transplant. Some T cells may be graft donor cells. Both conserved end residues are part of each CDR3. A D gene is named only where the DNA matches it firmly. Expanded clones are given a class, and other clones once, few, many or no size at all.

v_call,j_call,d_call,clone_size,cdr3_aa,cdr3_nt
TRBV5-1,TRBJ2-1,TRBD1,once,CASSAGQGSYNEQFF,TGCGCCAGCAGCGCGGGACAGGGCTCCTACAATGAGCAGTTCTTC
TRBV13,TRBJ2-3,TRBD1,NA,CASSPLLGTESTDTQYF,TGTGCCAGCAGCCCCCTTCTAGGGACAGAGAGCACAGATACGCAGTATTTT
TRBV5-1,TRBJ2-7,NA,NA,CASSRDGYYEQYF,TGCGCCAGCAGTCGCGACGGTTATTACGAGCAGTACTTC
TRBV4-3,TRBJ1-4,NA,NA,CASSRGTTGNEKLFF,TGCGCCAGCAGCCGAGGGACAACGGGTAATGAAAAACTGTTTTTT
TRBV11-2,TRBJ2-2,NA,NA,CASSSPVYTGELFF,TGTGCCAGCAGCTCCCCGGTGTACACCGGGGAGCTGTTTTTT
TRBV2,TRBJ2-6,NA,NA,CASTPPTGLPSGANVLTF,TGTGCCAGCACCCCCCCGACAGGCCTCCCCTCTGGGGCCAACGTCCTGACTTTC
TRBV15,TRBJ2-2,NA,NA,CATSRDARGTGELFF,TGTGCCACCAGCAGAGATGCTAGGGGCACCGGGGAGCTGTTTTTT
TRBV14,TRBJ1-2,NA,NA,CASSRDANYGYTF,TGTGCCAGCAGCAGGGACGCCAACTATGGCTACACCTTC
TRBV23-1,TRBJ1-5,NA,NA,CASSQVATGPRQPQHF,TGCGCCAGCAGTCAGGTCGCTACAGGCCCACGTCAGCCCCAGCATTTT
TRBV7-3,TRBJ2-7,NA,medium-sized,CASSLPGLTVSVEQYF,TGTGCCAGCAGCTTACCCGGACTAACCGTTTCTGTCGAGCAGTACTTC
TRBV10-1,TRBJ1-3,NA,NA,CASSEGPASGNTIYF,TGCGCCAGCAGTGAGGGCCCTGCCTCTGGAAACACCATATATTTT
TRBV5-1,TRBJ1-5,NA,NA,CASSLEGTSNQPQHF,TGCGCCAGCAGCTTGGAAGGGACCAGCAATCAGCCCCAGCATTTT
TRBV5-1,TRBJ1-3,NA,NA,CASAHGSGNTIYF,TGCGCCAGCGCCCACGGGTCTGGAAACACCATATATTTT
TRBV28,TRBJ2-7,TRBD1,NA,CASRGQGARREGAPSYEQYF,TGTGCCAGCAGGGGACAGGGGGCGCGACGCGAAGGGGCCCCCTCCTACGAGCAGTACTTC
TRBV20-1,TRBJ2-7,TRBD1,NA,CSAKDRVEQYF,TGCAGTGCTAAAGACAGGGTTGAGCAGTACTTC
TRBV2,TRBJ2-7,TRBD1,NA,CASRVGTASYEQYF,TGTGCCAGCAGGGTTGGGACAGCTTCCTACGAGCAGTACTTC
TRBV27,TRBJ1-2,TRBD1,NA,CASSSLWLVDRESYGYTF,TGTGCCAGCAGTTCCCTCTGGTTAGTAGACAGGGAGTCCTATGGCTACACCTTC
TRBV7-2,TRBJ2-2,NA,NA,CASSLAGGLTGELFF,TGTGCCAGCAGCTTAGCGGGGGGGCTTACCGGGGAGCTGTTTTTT
TRBV5-1,TRBJ1-1,TRBD1,few,CASSQQGLNTEAFF,TGCGCCAGCAGCCAACAGGGGCTGAACACTGAAGCTTTCTTT
TRBV6-5,TRBJ1-1,NA,NA,CASKNRANTEAFF,TGTGCCAGCAAGAACCGGGCGAACACTGAAGCTTTCTTT
TRBV28,TRBJ2-3,NA,NA,CASSPSRGIDTQYF,TGTGCCAGCAGCCCGAGTCGGGGGATCGATACGCAGTATTTT
TRBV7-8,TRBJ2-7,NA,NA,CASSTGRAYEQYF,TGTGCCAGCAGTACCGGGAGAGCCTACGAGCAGTACTTC
TRBV5-6,TRBJ2-3,NA,NA,CASSLVQSPWYF,TGTGCCAGCAGCTTGGTGCAGAGCCCTTGGTATTTT
TRBV2,TRBJ2-2,NA,once,CASIRDVVPGELFF,TGTGCCAGCATTCGGGACGTCGTTCCCGGGGAGCTGTTTTTT
TRBV6-1,TRBJ2-3,TRBD2,NA,CASSETAGGSTDTQYF,TGTGCCAGCAGTGAAACCGCGGGAGGCTCCACAGATACGCAGTATTTT
TRBV28,TRBJ1-4,NA,NA,CASSSRDLNEKLFF,TGTGCCAGCAGTTCAAGGGACCTTAATGAAAAACTGTTTTTT
TRBV11-2,TRBJ2-5,NA,NA,CASSPRPVETQYF,TGTGCCAGCAGCCCCCGGCCGGTAGAGACCCAGTACTTC
TRBV27,TRBJ2-1,NA,once,CASSSPGNEQFF,TGTGCCAGCAGTTCGCCGGGCAATGAGCAGTTCTTC
TRBV5-1,TRBJ2-1,TRBD2,NA,CASSLGLAGGPLDEQFF,TGCGCCAGCAGCTTGGGACTAGCGGGAGGGCCTCTCGATGAGCAGTTCTTC